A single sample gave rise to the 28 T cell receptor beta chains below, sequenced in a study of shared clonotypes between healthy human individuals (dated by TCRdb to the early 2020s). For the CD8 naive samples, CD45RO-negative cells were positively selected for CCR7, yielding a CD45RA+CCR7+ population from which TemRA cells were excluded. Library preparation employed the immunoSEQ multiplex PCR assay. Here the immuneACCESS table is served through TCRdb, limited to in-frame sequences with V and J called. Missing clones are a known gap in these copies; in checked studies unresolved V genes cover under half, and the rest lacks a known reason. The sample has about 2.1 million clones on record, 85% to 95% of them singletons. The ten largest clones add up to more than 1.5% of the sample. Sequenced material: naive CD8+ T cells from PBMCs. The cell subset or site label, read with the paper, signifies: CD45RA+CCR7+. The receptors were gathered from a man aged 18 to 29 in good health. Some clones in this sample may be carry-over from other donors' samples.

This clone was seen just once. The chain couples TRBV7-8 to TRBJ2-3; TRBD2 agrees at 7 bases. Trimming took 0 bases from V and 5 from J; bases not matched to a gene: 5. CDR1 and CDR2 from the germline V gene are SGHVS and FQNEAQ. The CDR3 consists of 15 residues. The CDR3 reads CASSLAGGPVDTQYF. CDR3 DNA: TGTGCCAGCAGCTTAGCGGGAGGGCCCGTAGATACGCAGTATTTT.

CDR3 protein: CASSAGTDNSYEQYF. The CDR3 nucleotides read TGTGCCAGCAGCGCAGGGACTGACAACTCCTACGAGCAGTACTTC. The chain employs TRBV9 and TRBJ2-7; tentatively, D is TRBD2 (6 bases). The germline V and J ends were trimmed by 3 bases and 0 bases, with 13 bases remaining between them. In germline, CDR1 is SGDLS, CDR2 YYNGEE. The CDR3 contains 15 residues.

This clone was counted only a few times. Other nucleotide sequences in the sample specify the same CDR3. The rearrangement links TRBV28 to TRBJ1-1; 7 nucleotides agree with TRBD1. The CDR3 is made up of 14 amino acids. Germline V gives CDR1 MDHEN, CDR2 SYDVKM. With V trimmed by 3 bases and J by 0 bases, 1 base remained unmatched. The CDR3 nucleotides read TGTGCCAGCAGTTTTGGGACAGTGAACACTGAAGCTTTCTTT. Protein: CASSFGTVNTEAFF.

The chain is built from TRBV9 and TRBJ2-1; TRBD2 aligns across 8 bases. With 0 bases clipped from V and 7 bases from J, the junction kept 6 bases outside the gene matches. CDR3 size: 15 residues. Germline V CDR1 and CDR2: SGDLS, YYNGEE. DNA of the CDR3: TGTGCCAGCAGCGTAGGAAGCGGGAGTACAAATGAGCAGTTCTTC. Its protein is CASSVGSGSTNEQFF. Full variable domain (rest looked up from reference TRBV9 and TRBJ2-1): DSGVTQTPKHLITATGQRVTLRCSPRSGDLSVYWYQQSLDQGLQFLIQYYNGEERAKGNILERFSAQQFPDLHSELNLSSLELGDSALYFCASSVGSGSTNEQFFGPGTRLTVL.

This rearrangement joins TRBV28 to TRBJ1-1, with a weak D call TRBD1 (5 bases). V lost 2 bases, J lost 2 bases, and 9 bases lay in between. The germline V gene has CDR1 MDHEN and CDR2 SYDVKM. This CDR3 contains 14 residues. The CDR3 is CASSLQGQNTEAFF. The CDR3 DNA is TGTGCCAGCAGTTTACAGGGCCAAAACACTGAAGCTTTCTTT.

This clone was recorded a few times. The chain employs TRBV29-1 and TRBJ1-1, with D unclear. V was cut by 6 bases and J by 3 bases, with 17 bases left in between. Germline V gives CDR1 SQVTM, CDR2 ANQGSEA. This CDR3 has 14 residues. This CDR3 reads CSVKSADPYTEAFF. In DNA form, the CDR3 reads TGCAGCGTCAAATCCGCGGACCCCTACACTGAAGCTTTCTTT.

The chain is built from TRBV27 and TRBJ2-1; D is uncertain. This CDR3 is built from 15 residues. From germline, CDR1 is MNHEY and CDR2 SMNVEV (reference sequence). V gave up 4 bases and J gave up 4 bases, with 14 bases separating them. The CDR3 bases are TGTGCCAGCAGTTGGAAGGTCCCTTCGTACAATGAGCAGTTCTTC. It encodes CASSWKVPSYNEQFF.

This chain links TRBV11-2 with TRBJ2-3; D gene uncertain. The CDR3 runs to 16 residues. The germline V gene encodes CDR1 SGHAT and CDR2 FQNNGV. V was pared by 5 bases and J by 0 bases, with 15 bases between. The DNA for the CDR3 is TGTGCCAGCAGCCCCTATGGGATTACTAGCACAGATACGCAGTATTTT. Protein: CASSPYGITSTDTQYF.

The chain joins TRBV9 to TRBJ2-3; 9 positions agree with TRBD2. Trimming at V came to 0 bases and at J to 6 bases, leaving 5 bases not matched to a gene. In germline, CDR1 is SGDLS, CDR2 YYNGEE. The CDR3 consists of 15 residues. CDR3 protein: CASSVGLAVGDTQYF. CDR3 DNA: TGTGCCAGCAGCGTAGGACTAGCGGTAGGCGATACGCAGTATTTT.

CDR3 coding DNA: TGTGCCAGCAGTGAGGGGGCTTACGAGCAGTACTTC. Its protein is CASSEGAYEQYF. J is TRBJ2-7 and V is TRBV11-2; TRBD1 agrees at 7 bases. CDR3 size: 12 residues. In germline, CDR1 is SGHAT, CDR2 FQNNGV. After removal of 6 bases from V and 4 bases from J, the junction contained 3 bases not matched to a gene.

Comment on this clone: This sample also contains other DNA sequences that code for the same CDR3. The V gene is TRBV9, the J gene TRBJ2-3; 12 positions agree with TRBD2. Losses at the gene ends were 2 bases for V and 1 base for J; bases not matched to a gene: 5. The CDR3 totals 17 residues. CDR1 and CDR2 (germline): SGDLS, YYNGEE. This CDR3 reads CASSVSGTSGRTDTQYF. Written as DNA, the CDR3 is TGTGCCAGCAGCGTCTCGGGGACTAGCGGGCGCACAGATACGCAGTATTTT.

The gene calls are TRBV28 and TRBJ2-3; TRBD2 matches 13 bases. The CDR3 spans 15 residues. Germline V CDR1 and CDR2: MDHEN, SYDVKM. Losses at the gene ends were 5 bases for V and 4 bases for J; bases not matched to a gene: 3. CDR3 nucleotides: TGTGCCAGCAGTCGGACTAGCGGGAGTTCAGATACGCAGTATTTT. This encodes CASSRTSGSSDTQYF.

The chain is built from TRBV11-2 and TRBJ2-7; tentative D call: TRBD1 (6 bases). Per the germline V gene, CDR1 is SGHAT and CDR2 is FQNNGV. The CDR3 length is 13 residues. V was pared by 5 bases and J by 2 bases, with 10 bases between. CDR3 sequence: CASSAWTAYEQYF. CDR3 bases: TGTGCCAGCAGCGCCTGGACAGCCTACGAGCAGTACTTC.

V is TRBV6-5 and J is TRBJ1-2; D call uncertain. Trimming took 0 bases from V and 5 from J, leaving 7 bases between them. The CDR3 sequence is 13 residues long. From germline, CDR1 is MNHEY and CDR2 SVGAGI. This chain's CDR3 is CASSYSFQYGYTF. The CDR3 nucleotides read TGTGCCAGCAGTTACTCTTTCCAATATGGCTACACCTTC.

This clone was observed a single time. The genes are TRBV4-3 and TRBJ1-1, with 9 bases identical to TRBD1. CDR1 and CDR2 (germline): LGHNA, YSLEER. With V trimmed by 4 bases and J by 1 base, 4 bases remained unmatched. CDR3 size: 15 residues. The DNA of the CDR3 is TGCGCCAGCAGCCCTTACAGGGGGCGGAACACTGAAGCTTTCTTT. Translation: CASSPYRGRNTEAFF.

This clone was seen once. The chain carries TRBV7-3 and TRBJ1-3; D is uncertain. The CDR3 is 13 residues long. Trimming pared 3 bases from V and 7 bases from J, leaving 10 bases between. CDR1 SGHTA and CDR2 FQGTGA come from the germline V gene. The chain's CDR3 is CASSLGGHNTIYF. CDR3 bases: TGTGCCAGCAGCTTGGGTGGCCATAACACCATATATTTT.

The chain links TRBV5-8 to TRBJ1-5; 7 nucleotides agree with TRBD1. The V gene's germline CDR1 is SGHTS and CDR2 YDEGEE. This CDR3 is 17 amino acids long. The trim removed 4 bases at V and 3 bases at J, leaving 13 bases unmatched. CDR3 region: CASSPRRRDRINQPQHF. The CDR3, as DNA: TGTGCCAGCAGCCCCAGACGCCGGGACAGAATCAATCAGCCCCAGCATTTT.

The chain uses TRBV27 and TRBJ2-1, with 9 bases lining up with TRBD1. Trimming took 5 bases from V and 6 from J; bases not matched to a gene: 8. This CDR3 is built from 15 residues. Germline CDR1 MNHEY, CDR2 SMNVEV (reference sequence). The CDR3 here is CASSTWDRELNEQFF. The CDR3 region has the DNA TGTGCCAGCAGTACCTGGGACAGGGAACTCAATGAGCAGTTCTTC.

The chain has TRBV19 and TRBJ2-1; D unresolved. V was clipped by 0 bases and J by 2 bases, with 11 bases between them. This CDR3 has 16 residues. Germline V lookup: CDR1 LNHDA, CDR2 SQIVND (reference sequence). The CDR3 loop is CASSIDGSATYNEQFF. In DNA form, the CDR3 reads TGTGCCAGTAGTATAGATGGAAGCGCAACCTACAATGAGCAGTTCTTC.

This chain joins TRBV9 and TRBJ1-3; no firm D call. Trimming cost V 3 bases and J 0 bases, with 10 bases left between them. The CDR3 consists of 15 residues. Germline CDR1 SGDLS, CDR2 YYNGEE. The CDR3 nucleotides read TGTGCCAGCAGCGGGGGTCCCTACTCTGGAAACACCATATATTTT. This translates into CASSGGPYSGNTIYF.

The CDR3 bases are TGTGCCAGCAGCTTAGGGACAGGGAGGAACTACGAGCAGTACTTC. It is translated as CASSLGTGRNYEQYF. The V call is TRBV11-2, the J call TRBJ2-7, with 8 bases matching TRBD1. CDR3 length: 15 amino acids. Germline V gives CDR1 SGHAT, CDR2 FQNNGV. Trimming took 1 base from V and 3 from J; bases not matched to a gene: 5.

The CDR3 spells CASSSTLWRVPYEQYF. In DNA, the CDR3 is TGTGCCAGCAGCTCCACCTTATGGCGGGTCCCCTACGAGCAGTACTTC. The chain links TRBV13 to TRBJ2-7; perhaps TRBD2 as D (5 bases). CDR1 is PRHDT, CDR2 FYEKMQ, per germline (reference sequence). There are 16 residues in the CDR3. V was shortened by 4 bases and J by 2 bases, with 18 bases between the two germline ends.

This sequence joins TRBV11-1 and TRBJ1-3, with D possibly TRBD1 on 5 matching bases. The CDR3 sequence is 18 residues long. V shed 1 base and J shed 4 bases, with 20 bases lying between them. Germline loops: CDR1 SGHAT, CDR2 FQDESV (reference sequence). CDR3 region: CASSLGTGTRRIGNTIYF. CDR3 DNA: TGTGCCAGCAGCTTAGGAACCGGGACCAGGCGTATCGGAAACACCATATATTTT.

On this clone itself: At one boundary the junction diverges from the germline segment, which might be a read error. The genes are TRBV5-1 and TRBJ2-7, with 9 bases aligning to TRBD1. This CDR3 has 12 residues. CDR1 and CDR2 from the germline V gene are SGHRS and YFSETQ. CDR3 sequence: CASSPTGQGPAF. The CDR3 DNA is TGCGCCAGCAGCCCCACGGGACAGGGCCCTGCATTC.

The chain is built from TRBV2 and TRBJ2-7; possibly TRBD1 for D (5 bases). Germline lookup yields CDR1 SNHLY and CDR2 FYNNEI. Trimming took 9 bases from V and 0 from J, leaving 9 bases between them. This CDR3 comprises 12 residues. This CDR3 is CASEQVSYEQYF. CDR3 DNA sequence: TGTGCCAGTGAACAGGTCTCCTACGAGCAGTACTTC. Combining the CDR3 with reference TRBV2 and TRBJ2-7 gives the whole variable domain EPEVTQTPSHQVTQMGQEVILRCVPISNHLYFYWYRQILGQKVEFLVSFYNNEISEKSEIFDDQFSVERPDGSNFTLKIRSTKLEDSAMYFCASEQVSYEQYFGPGTRLTVT.

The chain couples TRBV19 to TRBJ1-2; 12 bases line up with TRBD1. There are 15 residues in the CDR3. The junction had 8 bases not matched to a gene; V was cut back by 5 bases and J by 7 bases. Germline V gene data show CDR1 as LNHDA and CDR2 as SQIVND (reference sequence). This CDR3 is CASSPGTGGRIGYTF. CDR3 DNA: TGTGCCAGTAGTCCAGGGACAGGGGGCCGGATTGGCTACACCTTC.

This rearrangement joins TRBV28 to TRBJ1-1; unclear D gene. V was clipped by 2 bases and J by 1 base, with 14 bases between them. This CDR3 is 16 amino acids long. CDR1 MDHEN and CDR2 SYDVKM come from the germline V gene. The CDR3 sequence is CASSLGLSLANTEAFF. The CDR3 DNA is TGTGCCAGCAGTTTAGGTCTCTCCCTAGCGAACACTGAAGCTTTCTTT.

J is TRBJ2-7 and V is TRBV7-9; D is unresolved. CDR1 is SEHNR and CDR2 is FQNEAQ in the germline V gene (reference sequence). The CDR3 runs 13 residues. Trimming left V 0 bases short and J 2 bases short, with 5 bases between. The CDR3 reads CASSLANTYEQYF. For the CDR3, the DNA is TGTGCCAGCAGCTTAGCTAATACCTACGAGCAGTACTTC.